The rows below give T cell receptor beta chains drawn from one sample of a study of beta chain features in type 1 diabetes. The data were produced by immunoSEQ multiplex PCR, yet TCRdb's version contains in-frame clones alone and is incomplete. The table has about 53,000 clones, roughly half seen once; the top ten hold roughly 2.6%. The sequenced material came from Tregs from blood. The origin of the receptors is a woman aged 40-49 years with type 1 diabetes. Both conserved end residues are part of each CDR3. The D gene is left open where the match is weak. Clone size, where shown, is once, few, many, or a class for clones that have expanded.

TRBV7-2	TRBJ1-5	.	.	TGTGCCAGCAGCTCCCCGGGGGGGGTCGGGGGTCAGCCCCAGCATTTT	CASSSPGGVGGQPQHF
TRBV6-5	TRBJ1-1	.	TRBD1	TGTGCCAGCAGTGCAAACGGACAGGGCGAAGCTTTCTTT	CASSANGQGEAFF
TRBV6-6	TRBJ1-5	.	.	TGTGCCAGCAGTTTAAGTCTGGGGGGGAATCAGCCCCAGCATTTT	CASSLSLGGNQPQHF
TRBV28	TRBJ2-2	.	.	TGTGCCAGCCTTGAGAGTAGTATCACCGGGGAGCTGTTTTTT	CASLESSITGELFF
TRBV6-1	TRBJ2-2	.	.	TGTGCCAGCAGTGTTACGGGACTGTGGGGAAACGGGGAGCTGTTTTTT	CASSVTGLWGNGELFF
TRBV6-5	TRBJ2-2	few	.	TGTGCCAGCAGTTACTCGGGGGGGCGAGGCACCGGGGAGCTGTTTTTT	CASSYSGGRGTGELFF
TRBV2	TRBJ1-1	.	.	TGTGCCAGCACGGGGTTGGGGGGCACTGAAGCTTTCTTT	CASTGLGGTEAFF
TRBV4-2	TRBJ1-2	.	TRBD1	TGTGCCAGCAGCCAGTCCCCCGGGACAGTTCAGGGCTACACCTTC	CASSQSPGTVQGYTF
TRBV19	TRBJ2-1	.	TRBD1	TGTGCCAGTAGTACCCGGACAGGGAGGACGGGCAATGAGCAGTTCTTC	CASSTRTGRTGNEQFF
TRBV4-1	TRBJ2-1	few	.	TGCGCCAGCAGCCAGGAGAGACTAACGGGGTTCTCCTACAATGAGCAGTTCTTC	CASSQERLTGFSYNEQFF
TRBV7-2	TRBJ2-3	.	.	TGTGCCAGCAGCTTAAGTAGGTCGGGGGGCGATACGCAGTATTTT	CASSLSRSGGDTQYF
TRBV6-6	TRBJ2-7	.	TRBD1	TGTGCCAGCAGGGACAGGAATTACGAGCAGTACTTC	CASRDRNYEQYF
TRBV7-8	TRBJ2-5	.	TRBD2	TGTGCCAGCAGCATGGGACTAGCGGGGGCGGACTTC	CASSMGLAGADF
TRBV9	TRBJ1-3	.	.	TGTGCCAGCAGCGTAGGAGGGGGATCGGGAGGATCTGGAAACACCATATATTTT	CASSVGGGSGGSGNTIYF
TRBV30	TRBJ2-5	.	.	TGTGCCTGGAGTGTAGAGGGCGGGCAGTACTTC	CAWSVEGGQYF
TRBV7-9	TRBJ1-1	.	.	TGTGCCAGCAGCTTAGCGGGCAGGAACACTGAAGCTTTCTTT	CASSLAGRNTEAFF
TRBV5-1	TRBJ1-2	few	TRBD1	TGCGCCAGCAGCCTCCAACAGGGGGGTTCAGATGGCTACACCTTC	CASSLQQGGSDGYTF
TRBV19	TRBJ2-1	few	TRBD2	TGTGCCAGTAGTATTAGCGGGAGAACGGACAATGAGCAGTTCTTC	CASSISGRTDNEQFF
TRBV28	TRBJ1-2	.	TRBD1	TGTGCCAGCATGACAGGGGGCTCTACCACTAACTATGGCTACACCTTC	CASMTGGSTTNYGYTF
TRBV5-1	TRBJ1-2	.	.	TGCGCCAGCAGCTTTGGGGCAGGGCTTAACTATGGCTACACCTTC	CASSFGAGLNYGYTF